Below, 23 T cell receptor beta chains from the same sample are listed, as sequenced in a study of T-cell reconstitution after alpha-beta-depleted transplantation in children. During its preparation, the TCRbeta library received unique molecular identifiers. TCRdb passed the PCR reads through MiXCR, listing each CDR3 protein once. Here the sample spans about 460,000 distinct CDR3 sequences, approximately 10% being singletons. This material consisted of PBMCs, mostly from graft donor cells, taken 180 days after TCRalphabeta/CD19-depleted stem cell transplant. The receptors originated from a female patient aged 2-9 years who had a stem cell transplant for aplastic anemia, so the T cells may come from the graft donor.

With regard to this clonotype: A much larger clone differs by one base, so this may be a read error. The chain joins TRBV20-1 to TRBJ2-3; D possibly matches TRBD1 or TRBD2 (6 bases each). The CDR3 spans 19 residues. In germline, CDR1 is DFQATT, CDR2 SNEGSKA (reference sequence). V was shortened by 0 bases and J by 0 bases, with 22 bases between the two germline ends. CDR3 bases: TGCAGTGCTAGAGATGGGGGACACGGGAGCGTGGGAAGCACAGATACGCAGTATTTT. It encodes CSARDGGHGSVGSTDTQYF.

CDR3 residues: CASSLRLGGNTEAFF. CDR3 nucleotide sequence: TGTGCCAGCAGCTTGCGGCTGGGGGGAAACACTGAAGCTTTCTTT. This chain joins TRBV7-2 and TRBJ1-1, with D possibly being TRBD1 (5 bases). Germline V lookup: CDR1 SGHTA, CDR2 FQGNSA. The ends were cut back, 3 bases at V and 2 bases at J, with 13 bases in the middle. The CDR3 consists of 15 residues.

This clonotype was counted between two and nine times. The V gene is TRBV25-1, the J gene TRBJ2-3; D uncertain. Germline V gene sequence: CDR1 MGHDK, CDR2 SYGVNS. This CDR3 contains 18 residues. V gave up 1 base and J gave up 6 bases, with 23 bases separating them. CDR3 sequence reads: CASSELTPRPAPRDTQYF. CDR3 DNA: TGTGCCAGCAGTGAATTGACCCCTCGACCTGCTCCTCGTGATACGCAGTATTTT. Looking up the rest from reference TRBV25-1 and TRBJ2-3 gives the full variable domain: EADIYQTPRYLVIGTGKKITLECSQTMGHDKMYWYQQDPGMELHLIHYSYGVNSTEKGDLSSESTVSRIRTEHFPLTLESARPSHTSQYLCASSELTPRPAPRDTQYFGPGTRLTVL.

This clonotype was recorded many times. CDR3 residues: CASSLTALAKNIQYF. The CDR3 DNA is TGTGCCAGCAGCCTGACAGCGCTAGCCAAAAACATTCAGTACTTC. V and J are TRBV12-3 or TRBV12-4 and TRBJ2-4, with D possibly matching TRBD1 (5 bases). Trimming cost V 6 bases and J 0 bases, with 12 bases left between them. This CDR3 spans 15 amino acids.

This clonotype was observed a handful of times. The DNA of the CDR3 is TGTGCCAGCAGTCATTTTGCGGCAGGGAGGGGAACAGATACGCAGTATTTT. Translation: CASSHFAAGRGTDTQYF. V and J are TRBV6-1 and TRBJ2-3, with TRBD2 matching over 7 bases. Germline loops: CDR1 MNHNS, CDR2 SASEGT. CDR3 length equals 17 residues. Trimming removed 5 bases from V and 3 bases from J; junction bases left unmatched: 14.

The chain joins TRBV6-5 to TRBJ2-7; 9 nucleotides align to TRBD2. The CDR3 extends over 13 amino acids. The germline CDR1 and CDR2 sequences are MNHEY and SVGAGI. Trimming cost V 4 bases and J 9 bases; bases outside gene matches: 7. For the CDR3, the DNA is TGTGCCAGCAGTTCCTACGGCGGGAGGGCGCAGTACTTC. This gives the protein CASSSYGGRAQYF.

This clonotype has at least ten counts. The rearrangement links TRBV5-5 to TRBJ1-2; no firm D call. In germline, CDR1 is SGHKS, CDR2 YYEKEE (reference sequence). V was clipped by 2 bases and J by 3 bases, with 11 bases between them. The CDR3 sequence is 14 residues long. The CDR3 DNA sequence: TGTGCCAGCAGCTTTCCCCCCCTTGACTATGGCTACACCTTC. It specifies CASSFPPLDYGYTF.

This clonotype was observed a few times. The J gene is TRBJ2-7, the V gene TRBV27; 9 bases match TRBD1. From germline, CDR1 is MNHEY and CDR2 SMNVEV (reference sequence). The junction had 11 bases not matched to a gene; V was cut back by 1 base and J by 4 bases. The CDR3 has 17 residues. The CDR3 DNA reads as TGTGCCAGCAGTTTATTTCTCTCGGGACAGGGATGGTACGAGCAGTACTTC. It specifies CASSLFLSGQGWYEQYF.

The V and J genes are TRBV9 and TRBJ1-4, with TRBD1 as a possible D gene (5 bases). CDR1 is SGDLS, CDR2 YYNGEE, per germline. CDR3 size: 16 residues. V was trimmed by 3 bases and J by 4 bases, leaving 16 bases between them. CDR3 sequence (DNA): TGTGCCAGCAGCGCCCGGGGAGGGGTGCTTAATGAAAAACTGTTTTTT. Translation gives CASSARGGVLNEKLFF.

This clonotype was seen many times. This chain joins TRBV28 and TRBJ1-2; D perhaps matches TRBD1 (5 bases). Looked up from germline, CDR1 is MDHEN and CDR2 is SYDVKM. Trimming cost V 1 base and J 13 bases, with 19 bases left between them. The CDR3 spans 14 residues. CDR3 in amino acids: CASSLSPGRLDITF. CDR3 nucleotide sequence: TGTGCCAGCAGTTTATCGCCAGGGAGGTTGGATATCACCTTC.

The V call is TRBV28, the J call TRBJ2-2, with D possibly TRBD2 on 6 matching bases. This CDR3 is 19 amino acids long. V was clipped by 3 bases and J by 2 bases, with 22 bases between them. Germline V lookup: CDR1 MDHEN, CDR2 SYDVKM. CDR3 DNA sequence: TGTGCCAGCAGTTTTCTACGGGGTTTACGCGCGGGAAACACCGGGGAGCTGTTTTTT. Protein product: CASSFLRGLRAGNTGELFF.

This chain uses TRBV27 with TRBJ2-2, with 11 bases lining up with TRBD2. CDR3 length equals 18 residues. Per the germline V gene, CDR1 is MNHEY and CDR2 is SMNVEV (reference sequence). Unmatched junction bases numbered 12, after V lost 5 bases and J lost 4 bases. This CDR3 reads CASSLAGLAATGTGELFF. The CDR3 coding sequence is TGTGCCAGCAGTCTAGCGGGACTAGCGGCAACCGGCACCGGGGAGCTGTTTTTT.

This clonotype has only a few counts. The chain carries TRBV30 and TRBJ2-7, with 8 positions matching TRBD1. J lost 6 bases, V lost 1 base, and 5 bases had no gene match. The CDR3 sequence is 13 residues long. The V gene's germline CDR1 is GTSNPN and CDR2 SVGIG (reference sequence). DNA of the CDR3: TGTGCCTGGAGTGAAACAGGGGGTCCCGAGCAGTACGTC. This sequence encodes CAWSETGGPEQYV.

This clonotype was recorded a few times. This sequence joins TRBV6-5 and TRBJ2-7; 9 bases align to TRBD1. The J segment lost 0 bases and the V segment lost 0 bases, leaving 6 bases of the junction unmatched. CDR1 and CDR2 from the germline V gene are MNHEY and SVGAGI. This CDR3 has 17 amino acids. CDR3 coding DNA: TGTGCCAGCAGTTACTCGATTGGGACAGGGTTCTCCTACGAGCAGTACTTC. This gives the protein CASSYSIGTGFSYEQYF.

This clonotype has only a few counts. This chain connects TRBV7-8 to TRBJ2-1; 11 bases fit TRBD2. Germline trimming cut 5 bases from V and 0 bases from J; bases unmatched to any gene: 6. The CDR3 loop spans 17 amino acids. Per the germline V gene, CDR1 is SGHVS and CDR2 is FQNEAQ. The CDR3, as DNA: TGTGCCAGCAGCAGGGGACTAGCGGACTTCTCCTACAATGAGCAGTTCTTC. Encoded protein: CASSRGLADFSYNEQFF.

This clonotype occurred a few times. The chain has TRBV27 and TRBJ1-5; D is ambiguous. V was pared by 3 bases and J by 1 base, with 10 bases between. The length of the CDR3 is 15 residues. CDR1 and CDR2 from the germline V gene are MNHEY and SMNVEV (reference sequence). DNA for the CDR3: TGTGCCAGCAGTTTCACAGCGAGAAGCAATCAGCCCCAGCATTTT. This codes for CASSFTARSNQPQHF.

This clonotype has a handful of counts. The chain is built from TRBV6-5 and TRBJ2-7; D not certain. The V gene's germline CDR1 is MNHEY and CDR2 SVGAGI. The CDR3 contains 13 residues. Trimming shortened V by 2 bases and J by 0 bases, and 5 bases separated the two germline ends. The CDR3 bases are TGTGCCAGCAGTTACAGAAGCTCCTACGAGCAGTACTTC. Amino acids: CASSYRSSYEQYF.

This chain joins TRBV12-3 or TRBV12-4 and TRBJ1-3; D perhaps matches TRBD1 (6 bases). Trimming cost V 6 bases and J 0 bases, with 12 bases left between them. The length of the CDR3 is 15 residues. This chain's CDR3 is CASSGGGSSGNTIYF. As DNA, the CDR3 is TGTGCCAGCAGCGGCGGGGGCAGCTCTGGAAACACCATATATTTT.

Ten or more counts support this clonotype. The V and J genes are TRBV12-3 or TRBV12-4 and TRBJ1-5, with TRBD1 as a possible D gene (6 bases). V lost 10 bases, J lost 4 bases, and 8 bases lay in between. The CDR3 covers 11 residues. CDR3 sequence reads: CATGQNQPQHF. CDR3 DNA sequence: TGTGCCACAGGACAGAATCAGCCCCAGCATTTT.

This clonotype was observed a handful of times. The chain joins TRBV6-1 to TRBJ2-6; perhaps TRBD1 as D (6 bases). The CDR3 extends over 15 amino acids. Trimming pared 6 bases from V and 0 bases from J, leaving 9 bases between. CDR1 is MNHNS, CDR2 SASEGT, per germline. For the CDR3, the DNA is TGTGCCAGCAGCACAGGGAACTCTGGGGCCAACGTCCTGACTTTC. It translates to CASSTGNSGANVLTF.

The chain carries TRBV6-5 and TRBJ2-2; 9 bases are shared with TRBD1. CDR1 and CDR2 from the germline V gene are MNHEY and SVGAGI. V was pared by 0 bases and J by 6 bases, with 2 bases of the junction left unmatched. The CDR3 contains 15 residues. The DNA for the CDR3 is TGTGCCAGCAGTTACTCCTGGACAGGGGCCGGGGAGCTGTTTTTT. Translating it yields CASSYSWTGAGELFF.

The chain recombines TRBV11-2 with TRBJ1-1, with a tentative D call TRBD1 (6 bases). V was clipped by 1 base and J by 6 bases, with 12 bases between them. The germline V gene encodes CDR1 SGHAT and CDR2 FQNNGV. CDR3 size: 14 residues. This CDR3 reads CASSLGSGDPEAFF. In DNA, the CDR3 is TGTGCCAGCAGCTTAGGGTCAGGGGACCCTGAAGCTTTCTTT. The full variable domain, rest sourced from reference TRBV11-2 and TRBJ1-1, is EAGVAQSPRYKIIEKRQSVAFWCNPISGHATLYWYQQILGQGPKLLIQFQNNGVVDDSQLPKDRFSAERLKGVDSTLKIQPAKLEDSAVYLCASSLGSGDPEAFFGQGTRLTVV.

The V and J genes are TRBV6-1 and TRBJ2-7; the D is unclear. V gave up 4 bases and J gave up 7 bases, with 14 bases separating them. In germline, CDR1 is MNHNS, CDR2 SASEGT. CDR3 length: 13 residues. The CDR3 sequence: CASSAHGVWEQYV. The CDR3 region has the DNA TGTGCCAGCAGTGCACACGGAGTTTGGGAGCAGTACGTC.